Listed below are T cell receptor beta chains from one sample, sequenced in a study of blood T cell repertoires in COVID-19. The protocol was immunoSEQ multiplex PCR, while the TCRdb copy is restricted to in-frame clones and leaves out a portion. In the table there are around 300,000 clones, 89% of which are singletons. Sequenced input: PBMCs or T cells enriched from blood (not recorded which). These receptors all come from a woman in her forties who had recovered from COVID-19. Each CDR3 is given with its conserved first and last residue. Fields, in order: V gene, J gene, D gene, clone size, CDR3 protein, CDR3 DNA. A D gene is named only where the DNA matches it firmly. Size tells how often a clone was seen (once, few, many) or the class of an expanded clone, and some rows leave it out.

v_gene: TRBV18; j_gene: TRBJ2-7; d_gene: TRBD1; abundance: NA; CDR3aa: CASSPSGQGWYEQYF; CDR3nt: TGTGCCAGCTCACCATCTGGACAGGGATGGTACGAGCAGTACTTC
v_gene: TRBV9; j_gene: TRBJ2-1; d_gene: NA; abundance: NA; CDR3aa: CASSASSVRSEQFF; CDR3nt: TGTGCCAGCAGCGCAAGCTCTGTACGTTCTGAGCAGTTCTTC
v_gene: TRBV30; j_gene: TRBJ1-2; d_gene: NA; abundance: NA; CDR3aa: CAWSVSSDHGYTF; CDR3nt: TGTGCCTGGAGTGTATCTAGCGACCATGGCTACACCTTC
v_gene: TRBV18; j_gene: TRBJ2-2; d_gene: TRBD1; abundance: NA; CDR3aa: CASSPRQGDTGELFF; CDR3nt: TGTGCCAGCTCACCCAGACAGGGTGACACCGGGGAGCTGTTTTTT
v_gene: TRBV5-1; j_gene: TRBJ1-1; d_gene: TRBD1; abundance: NA; CDR3aa: CASSLQGGNTEAFF; CDR3nt: TGCGCCAGCAGCTTGCAGGGGGGGAACACTGAAGCTTTCTTT
v_gene: TRBV10-3; j_gene: TRBJ1-2; d_gene: NA; abundance: NA; CDR3aa: CATSQGNTANYGYTF; CDR3nt: TGTGCCACTTCTCAGGGGAATACCGCTAACTATGGCTACACCTTC
v_gene: TRBV2; j_gene: TRBJ2-7; d_gene: NA; abundance: NA; CDR3aa: CASSEVGGPPHEQYF; CDR3nt: TGTGCCAGCAGTGAGGTCGGGGGGCCCCCCCACGAGCAGTACTTC
v_gene: TRBV2; j_gene: TRBJ1-4; d_gene: TRBD1; abundance: NA; CDR3aa: CATKETGVEKLFF; CDR3nt: TGTGCCACCAAAGAGACAGGGGTGGAAAAACTGTTTTTT
v_gene: TRBV5-1; j_gene: TRBJ2-7; d_gene: NA; abundance: NA; CDR3aa: CASSLGAGQPAYEQYF; CDR3nt: TGCGCCAGCAGCTTGGGGGCAGGGCAACCCGCCTACGAGCAGTACTTC
v_gene: TRBV19; j_gene: TRBJ1-1; d_gene: TRBD1; abundance: NA; CDR3aa: CASNSGGLNTEAFF; CDR3nt: TGTGCCAGTAACTCAGGGGGCTTGAACACTGAAGCTTTCTTT
v_gene: TRBV27; j_gene: TRBJ2-7; d_gene: NA; abundance: NA; CDR3aa: CASSLGPAQYF; CDR3nt: TGTGCCAGCAGTTTGGGCCCCGCGCAGTACTTC
v_gene: TRBV7-2; j_gene: TRBJ2-7; d_gene: TRBD2; abundance: NA; CDR3aa: CASSLAGRGRGEQYF; CDR3nt: TGTGCCAGCAGCTTAGCGGGCCGCGGGAGAGGCGAGCAGTACTTC
v_gene: TRBV27; j_gene: TRBJ2-4; d_gene: TRBD1; abundance: NA; CDR3aa: CASSPGQGGRDNKNIQYF; CDR3nt: TGTGCCAGCAGTCCGGGACAGGGGGGCAGGGATAACAAAAACATTCAGTACTTC
v_gene: TRBV12-3/TRBV12-4; j_gene: TRBJ2-3; d_gene: NA; abundance: NA; CDR3aa: CASSPLPDTQYF; CDR3nt: TGTGCCAGCAGTCCTCTCCCAGATACGCAGTATTTT
v_gene: TRBV5-4; j_gene: TRBJ2-7; d_gene: TRBD2; abundance: NA; CDR3aa: CASSSSSGRRDEQYF; CDR3nt: TGTGCCAGCAGCTCCTCTAGCGGGAGGAGGGACGAGCAGTACTTC
v_gene: TRBV30; j_gene: TRBJ2-1; d_gene: NA; abundance: NA; CDR3aa: CAWSGHSSYNEQFF; CDR3nt: TGTGCCTGGAGTGGTCATAGCTCCTACAATGAGCAGTTCTTC
v_gene: TRBV11-2; j_gene: TRBJ2-1; d_gene: TRBD1; abundance: NA; CDR3aa: CASTKTYTGGNNEQFF; CDR3nt: TGTGCCAGCACTAAGACCTATACAGGGGGAAACAATGAGCAGTTCTTC
v_gene: TRBV12-2; j_gene: TRBJ2-3; d_gene: NA; abundance: NA; CDR3aa: CASRLSGGGAGDTQYF; CDR3nt: TGTGCAAGTCGCTTATCTGGCGGGGGGGCTGGAGATACGCAGTATTTT
v_gene: TRBV3-1/TRBV3-2; j_gene: TRBJ2-1; d_gene: TRBD2; abundance: NA; CDR3aa: CASSRPSGKGNEQFF; CDR3nt: TGTGCCAGCAGCCGACCTAGCGGGAAGGGGAATGAGCAGTTCTTC
v_gene: TRBV3-1/TRBV3-2; j_gene: TRBJ1-2; d_gene: TRBD1; abundance: NA; CDR3aa: CASEGQSLRYGGYTF; CDR3nt: TGTGCCAGCGAGGGACAGAGCCTGCGCTATGGGGGCTACACCTTC
v_gene: TRBV6-5; j_gene: TRBJ1-5; d_gene: TRBD1; abundance: NA; CDR3aa: CASSYRGPGQGEPQHF; CDR3nt: TGTGCCAGCAGTTACCGGGGCCCGGGACAGGGTGAACCCCAGCATTTT
v_gene: TRBV7-8; j_gene: TRBJ1-3; d_gene: NA; abundance: NA; CDR3aa: CASSLAPGVAGNGNTIYF; CDR3nt: TGTGCCAGCAGCTTAGCCCCCGGGGTGGCGGGAAATGGAAACACCATATATTTT
v_gene: TRBV29-1; j_gene: TRBJ2-7; d_gene: TRBD2; abundance: once; CDR3aa: CSVERSGLAGDEQYF; CDR3nt: TGCAGCGTTGAAAGATCGGGACTAGCGGGAGACGAGCAGTACTTC
v_gene: TRBV7-3; j_gene: TRBJ1-1; d_gene: NA; abundance: NA; CDR3aa: CASSLTHRFEAFF; CDR3nt: TGTGCCAGCAGCTTAACACACAGATTTGAAGCTTTCTTT
v_gene: TRBV5-4; j_gene: TRBJ2-7; d_gene: TRBD2; abundance: NA; CDR3aa: CASTPFGGLAEDEQYF; CDR3nt: TGTGCCAGCACCCCCTTTGGCGGCCTAGCGGAAGACGAGCAGTACTTC
v_gene: TRBV4-3; j_gene: TRBJ2-5; d_gene: NA; abundance: few; CDR3aa: CASSQTHGSGGETQYF; CDR3nt: TGCGCCAGCAGCCAGACCCACGGGAGTGGAGGGGAGACCCAGTACTTC
v_gene: TRBV9; j_gene: TRBJ2-5; d_gene: NA; abundance: NA; CDR3aa: CASSPLGTFGGTQYF; CDR3nt: TGTGCCAGCAGCCCACTCGGGACCTTCGGGGGGACCCAGTACTTC
v_gene: TRBV29-1; j_gene: TRBJ2-3; d_gene: TRBD1; abundance: few; CDR3aa: CSTKDRVVTDTQYF; CDR3nt: TGCAGCACTAAGGACAGGGTAGTTACAGATACGCAGTATTTT
v_gene: TRBV3-1/TRBV3-2; j_gene: TRBJ1-5; d_gene: NA; abundance: NA; CDR3aa: CASSLSLGDQPQHF; CDR3nt: TGTGCCAGCAGTCTCTCATTAGGGGATCAGCCCCAGCATTTT
v_gene: TRBV24-1; j_gene: TRBJ2-2; d_gene: NA; abundance: NA; CDR3aa: CATSDPGLPTGELFF; CDR3nt: TGTGCCACCAGTGATCCAGGGTTACCCACCGGGGAGCTGTTTTTT
v_gene: TRBV23-1; j_gene: TRBJ1-2; d_gene: TRBD1; abundance: NA; CDR3aa: CASSQSGDRAPYGYTF; CDR3nt: TGCGCCAGCAGTCAATCGGGGGACAGGGCACCCTATGGCTACACCTTC
v_gene: TRBV3-1/TRBV3-2; j_gene: TRBJ1-2; d_gene: NA; abundance: NA; CDR3aa: CASSQDGRAAYGYTF; CDR3nt: TGTGCCAGCAGCCAAGATGGGAGGGCAGCCTATGGCTACACCTTC
v_gene: TRBV6-6; j_gene: TRBJ2-5; d_gene: TRBD2; abundance: NA; CDR3aa: CASSPQGTSGRETQYF; CDR3nt: TGTGCCAGCAGTCCGCAAGGGACTAGCGGGAGGGAGACCCAGTACTTC
v_gene: TRBV19; j_gene: TRBJ1-2; d_gene: NA; abundance: NA; CDR3aa: CASSMGVSLSNYGYTF; CDR3nt: TGTGCCAGTAGTATGGGAGTTTCCCTCTCTAACTATGGCTACACCTTC
v_gene: TRBV3-1/TRBV3-2; j_gene: TRBJ1-1; d_gene: NA; abundance: NA; CDR3aa: CASSQGDLNTEAFF; CDR3nt: TGTGCCAGCAGCCAAGGTGACTTGAACACTGAAGCTTTCTTT
v_gene: TRBV4-2; j_gene: TRBJ1-1; d_gene: NA; abundance: once; CDR3aa: CASSQVQGQPGRAFF; CDR3nt: TGTGCCAGCAGCCAAGTGCAGGGGCAACCAGGAAGAGCTTTCTTT
v_gene: TRBV11-2; j_gene: TRBJ2-3; d_gene: NA; abundance: NA; CDR3aa: CASSSPDGAHSTDTQYF; CDR3nt: TGTGCCAGCAGCTCCCCTGACGGAGCGCATAGCACAGATACGCAGTATTTT
v_gene: TRBV7-8; j_gene: TRBJ2-7; d_gene: TRBD2; abundance: NA; CDR3aa: CASTDQIATSGGAREQYF; CDR3nt: TGTGCCAGCACCGACCAGATTGCCACTAGCGGGGGGGCGAGGGAGCAGTACTTC
v_gene: TRBV7-2; j_gene: TRBJ2-1; d_gene: NA; abundance: NA; CDR3aa: CASSLPGRGVYNEQFF; CDR3nt: TGTGCCAGCAGCCTGCCTGGGAGGGGGGTGTACAATGAGCAGTTCTTC
v_gene: TRBV7-2; j_gene: TRBJ1-1; d_gene: NA; abundance: NA; CDR3aa: CASSLDSLGAGTEAFF; CDR3nt: TGTGCCAGCAGCTTAGATTCGTTGGGGGCTGGCACTGAAGCTTTCTTT
v_gene: TRBV9; j_gene: TRBJ2-1; d_gene: TRBD2; abundance: NA; CDR3aa: CASSPLVGRANEQFF; CDR3nt: TGTGCCAGCAGCCCCCTAGTCGGGAGGGCCAATGAGCAGTTCTTC
v_gene: TRBV25-1; j_gene: TRBJ2-7; d_gene: NA; abundance: NA; CDR3aa: CASSDLWSSYEQYF; CDR3nt: TGTGCCAGCAGTGATCTGTGGAGCTCCTACGAGCAGTACTTC